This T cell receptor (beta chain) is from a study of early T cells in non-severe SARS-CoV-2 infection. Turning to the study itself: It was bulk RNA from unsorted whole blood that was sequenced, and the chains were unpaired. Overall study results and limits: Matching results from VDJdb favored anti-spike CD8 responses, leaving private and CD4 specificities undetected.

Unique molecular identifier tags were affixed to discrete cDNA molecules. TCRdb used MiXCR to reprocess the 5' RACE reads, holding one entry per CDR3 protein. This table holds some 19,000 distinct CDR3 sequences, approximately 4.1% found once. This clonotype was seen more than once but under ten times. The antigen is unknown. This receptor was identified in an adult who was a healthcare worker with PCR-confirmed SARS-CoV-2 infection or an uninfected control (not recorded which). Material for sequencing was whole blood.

This CDR3 is CASSLQGSYNSPLHF. For the CDR3, the DNA is TGTGCCAGCAGCTTGCAGGGGTCCTATAATTCACCCCTCCACTTT. This sequence joins TRBV11-2 and TRBJ1-6, with D possibly being TRBD1 (6 bases). The CDR3 length is 15 residues. Deletions cut 3 bases from V and 1 base from J, with 7 bases between. CDR1 and CDR2 from the germline V gene are SGHAT and FQNNGV.